In this sample, the clone carrying this T cell receptor beta chain turned up a few times. What it recognizes is unknown. The record originates from a study of beta chain features in type 1 diabetes. Overall study results and limits: In every one of the four CD4+ subsets, TCRB CDR3s were moderately but significantly shorter in Type 1 diabetes patients. Type 1 diabetes patients showed fewer insertions and more deletions at VDJ junctions. Healthy donors had naive, central memory and Treg TCRB repertoires that appeared less similar than those seen among patients.

Central memory, naive, regulatory and stem cell-like memory CD4+ cells were sorted by CD45RO/CCR7/CD25/CD127/CD95/CD27. Unmatched junction bases numbered 9, after V lost 7 bases and J lost 0 bases. This CDR3 contains 16 residues. Germline CDR1 is SGHVS and CDR2 is FQNEAQ. What was sequenced were expressed TCRB transcripts, since all of the isolated RNA had been reverse transcribed. The assay was immunoSEQ multiplex PCR, and TCRdb's table has in-frame clones only and misses some. The sample holds approximately 150,000 clones; 13% are singletons and the top ten take around 1.4%. The sample was central memory CD4+ T cells from blood. This sequence joins TRBV7-8 and TRBJ2-3; 8 bases line up with TRBD1. The TCR was taken from a man aged 18 to 29 with type 1 diabetes. CDR3 protein: CASTQGASLSTDTQYF. CDR3 coding DNA: TGTGCCAGCACCCAGGGGGCAAGTCTAAGCACAGATACGCAGTATTTT.